Following are 4 T cell receptor beta chains from one sample sequenced in a study of T cells in Graves' hyperthyroidism and ophthalmopathy (dated by TCRdb to the late 2010s). Preparation of the library involved multiplex PCR. Sequencing was carried out with an Illumina HiSeq 2000. Amplification of TCR beta CDR3 regions was carried out from RNA transcripts. The TCR CDR3 was subjected to a first round of RT-PCR using the HTBI primer set and the Qiagen OneStep RT-PCR kit. Starting from the raw public reads, TCRdb applied fastp trimming at Q25, assembled clones with MiXCR and retained in-frame beta chains. Each CDR3 protein appears once, grouped with its most common genes and DNA. The sample table contains hundreds of thousands of distinct CDR3 sequences; only one count was recorded for roughly 14% of them. The ten most abundant clones make up about 4% of the sample. The specimen was blood. These receptors were collected from a woman aged 40 to 50 with Graves' ophthalmopathy.

This clonotype has at least ten counts. V usage is TRBV6-5 and J usage is TRBJ1-2; 12 bases are a match to TRBD1. This CDR3 contains 16 residues. Trimming cost V 4 bases and J 2 bases; bases outside gene matches: 5. Germline V gene sequence: CDR1 MNHEY, CDR2 SVGAGI. This CDR3 reads CASSSGTGGWNYGYTF. CDR3 nucleotide sequence: TGTGCCAGCAGTTCGGGGACAGGGGGCTGGAACTATGGCTACACCTTC.

This clonotype was seen ten or more times. J is TRBJ1-2 and V is TRBV30, with 8 bases aligning to TRBD1. J was trimmed by 6 bases and V by 6 bases; bases with no gene match: 9. The length of the CDR3 is 13 residues. Germline loops: CDR1 GTSNPN, CDR2 SVGIG (reference sequence). This CDR3 reads CACPTGVGHGYTF. CDR3 coding DNA: TGTGCCTGCCCGACAGGGGTGGGCCATGGCTACACCTTC.

This clonotype was found many times. This chain joins TRBV28 and TRBJ2-7, with D possibly being TRBD1 (6 bases). The CDR3 is 17 residues long. Germline V lookup: CDR1 MDHEN, CDR2 SYDVKM. V lost 5 bases to trimming and J lost 3 bases, with 23 bases between them. Here the CDR3 reads CASSPGTYIPAIYEQYF. CDR3 nucleotides: TGTGCCAGCAGTCCAGGGACATACATTCCTGCTATCTACGAGCAGTACTTC.

The sample holds many counts of this clonotype. The V gene is TRBV6-1, the J gene TRBJ2-7, with D perhaps TRBD2 (5 bases). This CDR3 contains 15 residues. V lost 2 bases and J 7 bases, leaving 18 bases between the germline ends. CDR1 MNHNS and CDR2 SASEGT come from the germline V gene. The CDR3 reads CASSEWGEAYDEQYF. For the CDR3, the DNA is TGTGCCAGCAGTGAATGGGGAGAAGCCTACGATGAGCAGTACTTC.